The entry that follows covers one TCR beta chain sequence. CDR3 size: 14 residues. J lost 4 bases, V lost 4 bases, and 4 bases had no gene match. The V gene's germline CDR1 is SGHRS and CDR2 YFSETQ. This record belongs to a study of technical replicates of blood from a handful of donors. The data were produced by immunoSEQ multiplex PCR, yet TCRdb's version contains in-frame clones alone and is incomplete. The profile covers 75,000 to 100,000 clones, with approximately 94% appearing a single time and more than 0.35% taken by the ten largest. The chain employs TRBV5-1 and TRBJ2-1, with 8 positions matching TRBD1. The specimen was T cells isolated from PBMCs. This TCR derives from a human donor in good health. The CDR3 reads CASSQYRGYNEQFF. As DNA, the CDR3 is TGCGCCAGCAGCCAATACAGGGGGTACAATGAGCAGTTCTTC. Variable domain in full (rest from reference TRBV5-1 and TRBJ2-1): KAGVTQTPRYLIKTRGQQVTLSCSPISGHRSVSWYQQTPGQGLQFLFEYFSETQRNKGNFPGRFSGRQFSNSRSEMNVSTLELGDSALYLCASSQYRGYNEQFFGPGTRLTVL.